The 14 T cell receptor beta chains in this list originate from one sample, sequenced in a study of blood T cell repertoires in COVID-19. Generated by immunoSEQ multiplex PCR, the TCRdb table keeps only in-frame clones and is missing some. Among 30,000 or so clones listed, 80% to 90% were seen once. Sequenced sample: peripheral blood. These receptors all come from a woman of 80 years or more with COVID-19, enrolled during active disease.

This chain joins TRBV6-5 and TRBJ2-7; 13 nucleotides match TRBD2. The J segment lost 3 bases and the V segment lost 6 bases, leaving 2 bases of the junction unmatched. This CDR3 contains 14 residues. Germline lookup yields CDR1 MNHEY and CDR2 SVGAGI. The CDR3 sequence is CASSRTSGGYEQYF. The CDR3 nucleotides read TGTGCCAGCAGCCGGACTAGCGGGGGCTACGAGCAGTACTTC.

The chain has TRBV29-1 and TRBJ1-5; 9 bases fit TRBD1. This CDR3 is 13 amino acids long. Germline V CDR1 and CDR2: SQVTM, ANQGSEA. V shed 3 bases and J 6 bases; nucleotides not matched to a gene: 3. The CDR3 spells CSVEGQGGQPQHF. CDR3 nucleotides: TGCAGCGTTGAGGGACAGGGTGGTCAGCCCCAGCATTTT.

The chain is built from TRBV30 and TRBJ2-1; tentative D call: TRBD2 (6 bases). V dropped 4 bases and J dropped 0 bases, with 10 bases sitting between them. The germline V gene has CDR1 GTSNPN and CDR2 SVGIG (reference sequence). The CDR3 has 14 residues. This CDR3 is CAWKAGSSYNEQFF. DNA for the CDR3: TGTGCCTGGAAGGCGGGGAGCTCCTACAATGAGCAGTTCTTC.

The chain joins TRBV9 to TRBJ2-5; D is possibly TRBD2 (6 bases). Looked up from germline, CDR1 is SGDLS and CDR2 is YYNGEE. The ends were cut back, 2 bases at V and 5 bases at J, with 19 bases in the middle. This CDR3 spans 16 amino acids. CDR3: CASSVAGNPSGETQYF. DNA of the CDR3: TGTGCCAGCAGCGTGGCAGGCAACCCGAGCGGGGAGACCCAGTACTTC.

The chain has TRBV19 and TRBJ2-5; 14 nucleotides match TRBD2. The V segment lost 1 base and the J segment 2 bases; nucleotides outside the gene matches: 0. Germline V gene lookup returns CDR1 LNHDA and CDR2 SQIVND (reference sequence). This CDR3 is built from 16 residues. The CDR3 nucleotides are TGTGCCAGTAGTATAGGGACTAGCGGGGGGCAAGAGACCCAGTACTTC. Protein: CASSIGTSGGQETQYF.

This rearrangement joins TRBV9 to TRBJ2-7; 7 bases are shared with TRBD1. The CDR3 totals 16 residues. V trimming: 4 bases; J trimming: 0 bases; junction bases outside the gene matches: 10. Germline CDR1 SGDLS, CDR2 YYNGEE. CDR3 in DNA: TGTGCCAGCAGCCCCATGGCCCCAGGGGGCTCCTACGAGCAGTACTTC. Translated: CASSPMAPGGSYEQYF.

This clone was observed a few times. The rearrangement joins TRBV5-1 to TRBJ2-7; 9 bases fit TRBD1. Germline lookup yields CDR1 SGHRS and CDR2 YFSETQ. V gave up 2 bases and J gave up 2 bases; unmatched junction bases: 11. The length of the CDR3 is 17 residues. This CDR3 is CASSLMPPGQGPYEQYF. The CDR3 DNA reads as TGCGCCAGCAGCTTAATGCCCCCGGGACAGGGACCCTACGAGCAGTACTTC.

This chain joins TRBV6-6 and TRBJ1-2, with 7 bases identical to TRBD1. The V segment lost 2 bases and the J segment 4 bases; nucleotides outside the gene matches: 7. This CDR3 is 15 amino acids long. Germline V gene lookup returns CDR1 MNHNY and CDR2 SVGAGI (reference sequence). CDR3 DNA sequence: TGTGCCAGCAGTTACCGGGAGGGGGCGGGCTATGGCTACACCTTC. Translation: CASSYREGAGYGYTF.

The chain's CDR3 is CASSGRRGGATQETQYF. For the CDR3, the DNA is TGTGCCAGCAGCGGTCGACGCGGCGGGGCTACCCAAGAGACCCAGTACTTC. J is TRBJ2-5 and V is TRBV11-2; weak D call: TRBD2 (6 bases). The V end was cut by 5 bases, the J end by 1 base, with 20 bases between. Germline V gives CDR1 SGHAT, CDR2 FQNNGV. The CDR3 sequence is 17 residues long. Combining the CDR3 with reference TRBV11-2 and TRBJ2-5 gives the whole variable domain EAGVAQSPRYKIIEKRQSVAFWCNPISGHATLYWYQQILGQGPKLLIQFQNNGVVDDSQLPKDRFSAERLKGVDSTLKIQPAKLEDSAVYLCASSGRRGGATQETQYFGPGTRLLVL.

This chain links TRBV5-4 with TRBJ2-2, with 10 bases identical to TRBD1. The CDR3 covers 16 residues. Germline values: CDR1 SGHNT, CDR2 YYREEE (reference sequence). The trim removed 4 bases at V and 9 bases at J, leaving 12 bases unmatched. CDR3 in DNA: TGTGCCAGCAGCATAACCCCCGGGACAGGGGACCGGGAGCTGTTTTTT. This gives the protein CASSITPGTGDRELFF.

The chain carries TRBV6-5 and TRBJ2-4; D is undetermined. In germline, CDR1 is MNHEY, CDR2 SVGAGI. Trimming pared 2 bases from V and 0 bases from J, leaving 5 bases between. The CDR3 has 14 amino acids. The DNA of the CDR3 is TGTGCCAGCAGTTACGGCGGAGCCAAAAACATTCAGTACTTC. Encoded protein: CASSYGGAKNIQYF.

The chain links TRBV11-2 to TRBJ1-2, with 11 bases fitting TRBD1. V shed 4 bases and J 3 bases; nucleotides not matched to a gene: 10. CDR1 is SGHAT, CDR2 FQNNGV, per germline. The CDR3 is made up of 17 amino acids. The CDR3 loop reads CASSSIRDRGIHYGYTF. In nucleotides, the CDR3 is TGTGCCAGCAGCTCAATCCGGGACAGGGGGATCCACTATGGCTACACCTTC.

CDR3 amino acids: CATSDPTGGADTQYF. The CDR3 DNA reads as TGTGCCACCAGTGACCCGACAGGGGGAGCAGATACGCAGTATTTT. The chain links TRBV24-1 to TRBJ2-3; 9 bases align to TRBD1. V shed 4 bases and J 4 bases; nucleotides not matched to a gene: 5. This CDR3 is built from 15 residues. The germline V gene encodes CDR1 KGHDR and CDR2 SFDVKD.

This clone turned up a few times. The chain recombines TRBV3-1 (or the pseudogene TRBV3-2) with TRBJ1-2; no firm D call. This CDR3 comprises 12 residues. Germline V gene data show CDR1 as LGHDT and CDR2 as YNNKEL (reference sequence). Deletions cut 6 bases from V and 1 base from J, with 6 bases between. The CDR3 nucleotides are TGTGCCAGCAGTCTCTTTAACTATGGCTACACCTTC. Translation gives CASSLFNYGYTF.